The 28 T cell receptor beta chains given below trace back to one sample, sequenced in a study of cytomegalovirus exposure and HLA in healthy donors. Assay: immunoSEQ multiplex PCR; the TCRdb copy retains only in-frame clones and omits some. In the table there are some 87,000 clones, 96% of which are singletons. The sample comprised PBMCs. The receptors stem from a woman in her late teens or twenties in good health and CMV-seronegative.

The count of this clone is one. The chain is built from TRBV28 and TRBJ2-1; TRBD1 is a possible D gene (6 bases). V was trimmed by 2 bases and J by 2 bases, leaving 16 bases between them. CDR3 length: 17 residues. CDR1 MDHEN and CDR2 SYDVKM come from the germline V gene. In DNA form, the CDR3 reads TGTGCCAGCAGTTTAGCTGGGGGCGCTGAACCCTACAATGAGCAGTTCTTC. Its translation is CASSLAGGAEPYNEQFF.

The rearrangement uses TRBV15 and TRBJ2-1; 9 bases are shared with TRBD1. With 10 bases clipped from V and 6 bases from J, the junction kept 4 bases outside the gene matches. The CDR3 extends over 12 amino acids. Germline V CDR1 and CDR2: LNHNV, YYDKDF (reference sequence). The CDR3 DNA follows: TGTGCCATCGGGGGACAGGGCAATGAGCAGTTCTTC. Translation: CAIGGQGNEQFF.

The rearrangement joins TRBV10-2 to TRBJ2-2; TRBD2 agrees at 7 bases. Germline V CDR1 and CDR2: WSHSY, SAAADI. V lost 3 bases, J lost 5 bases, and 9 bases stayed unmatched. The CDR3 runs to 16 residues. The DNA of the CDR3 is TGCGCCAGCAGTGAAGACCTAACGGGAGGTACCGGGGAGCTGTTTTTT. Protein sequence: CASSEDLTGGTGELFF.

The rearrangement joins TRBV6-6 to TRBJ2-3, with a possible D match to TRBD2 (5 bases). This CDR3 has 15 residues. Per the germline V gene, CDR1 is MNHNY and CDR2 is SVGAGI (reference sequence). V lost 0 bases and J 1 base, leaving 8 bases between the germline ends. This chain's CDR3 is CASSYSRRGTDTQYF. For the CDR3, the DNA is TGTGCCAGCAGTTACTCTAGGCGGGGCACAGATACGCAGTATTTT.

This rearrangement joins TRBV4-1 to TRBJ1-1; D uncertain. Germline CDR1 and CDR2: MGHRA and YSYEKL. The CDR3 length is 16 residues. V lost 5 bases to trimming and J lost 4 bases, with 20 bases between them. The CDR3 here is CASSEGPSKGSTEAFF. The CDR3 bases are TGCGCCAGCAGCGAGGGCCCCTCGAAAGGTAGCACTGAAGCTTTCTTT.

The gene calls are TRBV5-1 and TRBJ1-2, with a tentative D call TRBD1 (5 bases). In germline, CDR1 is SGHRS, CDR2 YFSETQ. This CDR3 has 15 amino acids. Trimming shortened V by 0 bases and J by 2 bases, and 11 bases separated the two germline ends. The CDR3 DNA reads as TGCGCCAGCAGCTTGGGGGGAGGGACGAACTATGGCTACACCTTC. Its protein is CASSLGGGTNYGYTF.

The V gene is TRBV6-5, the J gene TRBJ1-2; D remains unclear. The CDR3 covers 12 residues. Looked up from germline, CDR1 is MNHEY and CDR2 is SVGAGI. V shed 2 bases and J shed 5 bases, with 6 bases lying between them. The CDR3, as DNA: TGTGCCAGCAGTTACGCTCGGTATGGCTACACCTTC. Encoded protein: CASSYARYGYTF.

This chain uses TRBV10-3 with TRBJ2-2, with 11 bases fitting TRBD2. The V and J ends lost 5 bases and 4 bases, in that order; junction bases with no gene match: 0. Germline V gene lookup returns CDR1 ENHRY and CDR2 SYGVKD. This CDR3 spans 14 amino acids. Written as DNA, the CDR3 is TGTGCCATCAGTCTAGCGGGAGGCACCGGGGAGCTGTTTTTT. Encoded protein: CAISLAGGTGELFF.

The rearrangement uses TRBV19 and TRBJ2-7; 7 bases align to TRBD1. The V and J ends lost 10 bases and 3 bases, in that order; junction bases with no gene match: 15. Per the germline V gene, CDR1 is LNHDA and CDR2 is SQIVND (reference sequence). There are 15 residues in the CDR3. The CDR3 here is CATSPIGDSNYEQYF. In DNA, the CDR3 is TGTGCCACCTCACCCATCGGGGACAGCAACTACGAGCAGTACTTC.

The chain uses TRBV5-8 and TRBJ2-5; no reliable D call. The germline V gene has CDR1 SGHTS and CDR2 YDEGEE. There are 15 residues in the CDR3. Trimming took off 4 bases at V and 4 bases at J, with 17 bases between the two ends. The CDR3: CASSHYDSGTETQYF. CDR3 in DNA: TGTGCCAGCAGCCATTACGACTCCGGTACAGAGACCCAGTACTTC.

The chain uses TRBV6-6 and TRBJ1-1, with D tentatively TRBD1 (6 bases). CDR3 length: 14 amino acids. The V end was cut by 6 bases, the J end by 1 base, with 12 bases between. Germline V lookup: CDR1 MNHNY, CDR2 SVGAGI (reference sequence). Here the CDR3 reads CASSPQGRNTEAFF. The DNA for the CDR3 is TGTGCCAGCAGCCCTCAGGGGAGGAACACTGAAGCTTTCTTT.

The chain employs TRBV9 and TRBJ2-7; D is uncertain. The ends were cut back, 3 bases at V and 3 bases at J, with 13 bases in the middle. The CDR3 is 14 amino acids. The germline V gene encodes CDR1 SGDLS and CDR2 YYNGEE. The DNA of the CDR3 is TGTGCCAGCAGCGCAGCCCAGGCGTTCTACGAGCAGTACTTC. Amino acid sequence: CASSAAQAFYEQYF.

This sequence joins TRBV5-4 and TRBJ1-1; 9 nucleotides match TRBD1. In germline, CDR1 is SGHNT, CDR2 YYREEE (reference sequence). The CDR3 covers 13 residues. Unmatched junction bases numbered 2, after V lost 2 bases and J lost 6 bases. The CDR3 reads CASSFDRGAEAFF. Written as DNA, the CDR3 is TGTGCCAGCAGCTTCGACAGGGGGGCTGAAGCTTTCTTT.

The gene calls are TRBV5-6 and TRBJ2-1; 8 nucleotides align to TRBD2. The CDR3 totals 16 residues. The ends lost 0 bases at V and 3 bases at J; junction bases unmatched: 5. Germline CDR1 and CDR2: SGHDT and YYEEEE. CDR3 sequence reads: CASSLDGGRIYNEQFF. In DNA, the CDR3 is TGTGCCAGCAGCTTGGATGGCGGGAGGATCTACAATGAGCAGTTCTTC.

The rearrangement joins TRBV18 to TRBJ2-6; 8 positions match TRBD1. Looked up from germline, CDR1 is KGHSH and CDR2 is LQKENI. The V segment lost 3 bases and the J segment 0 bases; nucleotides outside the gene matches: 13. The length of the CDR3 is 20 residues. DNA of the CDR3: TGTGCCAGCTCACCGAGAACTTTCCAGGGGGCCTACTCTGGGGCCAACGTCCTGACTTTC. It codes for CASSPRTFQGAYSGANVLTF.

V usage is TRBV6-5 and J usage is TRBJ1-1; a possible D gene is TRBD1 (5 bases). Germline V gene sequence: CDR1 MNHEY, CDR2 SVGAGI. Trimming removed 7 bases at V and 8 bases at J, with 11 bases between. The CDR3 totals 11 residues. CDR3 sequence (DNA): TGTGCCAGCATCGGCAGGGCCGAAGCTTTCTTT. This sequence encodes CASIGRAEAFF.

The genes are TRBV5-4 and TRBJ2-7; D is uncertain. Deletions cut 1 base from V and 7 bases from J, with 12 bases between. CDR1 and CDR2 from the germline V gene are SGHNT and YYREEE (reference sequence). The CDR3 loop spans 13 amino acids. In DNA form, the CDR3 reads TGTGCCAGCAGCTTGAACTACCACTGGGAGCAGTACTTC. Encoded protein: CASSLNYHWEQYF.

The rearrangement links TRBV5-1 to TRBJ2-1; 10 positions match TRBD1. Germline V gives CDR1 SGHRS, CDR2 YFSETQ. There are 14 residues in the CDR3. V was clipped by 5 bases and J by 8 bases; unmatched bases: 7. This CDR3 is CASRSGTGEDEQFF. CDR3 nucleotide sequence: TGCGCCAGCAGATCCGGGACAGGGGAAGATGAGCAGTTCTTC.

V gene TRBV6-1 combines with J gene TRBJ2-7; D unclear. This CDR3 spans 11 amino acids. CDR1 is MNHNS, CDR2 SASEGT, per germline. The V end was cut by 10 bases, the J end by 4 bases, with 11 bases between. The CDR3 loop reads CATTAGYEQYF. CDR3 sequence (DNA): TGTGCCACCACGGCCGGGTACGAGCAGTACTTC.

CDR3 residues: CATSRGQALEQFF. The CDR3 region has the DNA TGTGCCACCAGCAGAGGCCAGGCCCTTGAGCAGTTCTTC. The chain has TRBV15 and TRBJ2-1, with D uncertain. This CDR3 region has 13 residues. Germline V gives CDR1 LNHNV, CDR2 YYDKDF (reference sequence). The germline V and J ends were trimmed by 1 base and 9 bases, with 10 bases remaining between them.

J is TRBJ1-1 and V is TRBV6-6; D gene uncertain. Germline V gene sequence: CDR1 MNHNY, CDR2 SVGAGI (reference sequence). The V end was cut by 4 bases, the J end by 3 bases, with 9 bases between. The CDR3 is 13 residues long. CDR3 protein: CASSSSGYTEAFF. The CDR3 DNA reads as TGTGCCAGCAGTTCTAGCGGATACACTGAAGCTTTCTTT.

CDR3 coding DNA: TGTGCCAGCAGTCCTGCCGACAGGGTAGACGAGCAGTACTTC. This gives the protein CASSPADRVDEQYF. This chain uses TRBV28 with TRBJ2-7, with TRBD1 identical over 7 bases. The junction had 9 bases not matched to a gene; V was cut back by 5 bases and J by 5 bases. The CDR3 is 14 amino acids. Germline CDR1 and CDR2: MDHEN and SYDVKM. Full variable domain (missing parts from reference TRBV28 and TRBJ2-7): DVKVTQSSRYLVKRTGEKVFLECVQDMDHENMFWYRQDPGLGLRLIYFSYDVKMKEKGDIPEGYSVSREKKERFSLILESASTNQTSMYLCASSPADRVDEQYFGPGTRLTVT.

The rearrangement uses TRBV6-6 and TRBJ2-7, with D maybe TRBD1 (6 bases). This CDR3 has 15 residues. The V end was cut by 6 bases, the J end by 1 base, with 16 bases between. CDR1 is MNHNY, CDR2 SVGAGI, per germline (reference sequence). CDR3 sequence: CASRPRTVSSYEQYF. In DNA form, the CDR3 reads TGTGCCAGCAGGCCCCGGACAGTTTCATCCTACGAGCAGTACTTC.

This sequence joins TRBV7-2 and TRBJ2-5; the match to TRBD2 covers 7 bases. The CDR3 length is 16 residues. V was clipped by 0 bases and J by 4 bases; unmatched bases: 8. Looked up from germline, CDR1 is SGHTA and CDR2 is FQGNSA. The CDR3 sequence: CASSLAGGEVGETQYF. The DNA of the CDR3 is TGTGCCAGCAGCTTAGCGGGAGGGGAGGTAGGAGAGACCCAGTACTTC.

The CDR3 here is CASSVVGLAGGSYNEQFF. The CDR3 DNA reads as TGTGCCAGCAGCGTAGTGGGACTAGCGGGGGGATCCTACAATGAGCAGTTCTTC. V is TRBV9 and J is TRBJ2-1; 15 nucleotides line up with TRBD2. The V gene end was trimmed by 0 bases and the J gene end by 1 base; junction bases not matched to a gene: 2. This CDR3 is 18 amino acids long. The germline gives CDR1 SGDLS, CDR2 YYNGEE.

This sequence joins TRBV5-6 and TRBJ1-1; 7 positions match TRBD1. Germline lookup yields CDR1 SGHDT and CDR2 YYEEEE. The junction had 7 bases not matched to a gene; V was cut back by 5 bases and J by 3 bases. The CDR3 has 14 amino acids. The CDR3 DNA reads as TGTGCCAGCAGGTTGACAGGGACACACACTGAAGCTTTCTTT. This gives the protein CASRLTGTHTEAFF.

The chain carries TRBV29-1 and TRBJ2-5, with D perhaps matching TRBD2 (6 bases). This CDR3 has 13 amino acids. Germline CDR1 and CDR2: SQVTM and ANQGSEA. V dropped 1 base and J dropped 5 bases, with 11 bases sitting between them. The CDR3 nucleotides read TGCAGCGTTGAAGTCCGGGAGAGGGAGACCCAGTACTTC. The encoded protein is CSVEVRERETQYF.

The chain employs TRBV11-1 and TRBJ2-3; 7 bases align to TRBD2. Trimming took 5 bases from V and 6 from J; bases not matched to a gene: 11. Germline loops: CDR1 SGHAT, CDR2 FQDESV (reference sequence). CDR3 length: 15 residues. DNA of the CDR3: TGTGCCAGCAGCCCCTCGGGAGGTCGCGTCGATACGCAGTATTTT. Encoded protein: CASSPSGGRVDTQYF.